What follows describes a single TCR beta chain. Its antigen remains unidentified. It has no much larger one-base neighbor in the sample; base qualities were not kept. Amplification of TCR beta CDR3 regions was carried out from RNA transcripts. The first round of RT-PCR for the TCR CDR3 was performed with the HTBI primer set and the Qiagen OneStep RT-PCR kit. Libraries were constructed in a second round of multiplex PCR, after which size selection and purification were performed. The libraries were sequenced on an Illumina HiSeq2000 using paired-end 100 bp reads. The published analysis was carried out like this. Raw data were processed with SOAPnuke, discarding reads with adapters, uncalled bases, mean Phred below 15, or no exact constant-primer or identifier match. High-quality paired reads were merged using COPE v1.2.5, and each unique nucleotide sequence was defined as a clonotype. MiTCR v1.1 was used to align clonotypes to the IMGT TRBV, TRBD and TRBJ reference segments. Analysis was restricted to V-J combinations with a frequency above 0.0001, which covered about 99% of repertoires. The TCS score was defined as F50 (clonal expansion) divided by E x V (chaos), with BLOSUM62-based TCRdist calculated between CDR3 peptides within each V-J. Welch's t-statistics and random forest reduced around 550 V-J features to 10 to 15, which were used in a naive Bayes classifier (R e1071). TCRdb redid the processing of the public reads, applying fastp at Q25 and MiXCR, and retained in-frame beta chains. Each record represents a unique CDR3 protein, reported with the most common genes and DNA among its rows. For this entry, the V and J calls and clone size follow TCRdb and not the study's own pipeline. The sample profile shows roughly 380,000 distinct CDR3 sequences; 12% to 15% of them were found once. About 5% of the sample goes to the ten largest clones.

The V and J ends are trimmed by 3 bases and 6 bases, leaving 14 bases between them. The CDR3, cysteine through phenylalanine, is 14 amino acids long. Only the CDR3 part of the read is kept: 42 bases, read in frame from the first base. This sample was taken from a study of T cells in Graves' hyperthyroidism and ophthalmopathy (dated by TCRdb to between 2018 and 2021). About the full investigation: Peripheral blood was sampled at the time of initial diagnosis, prior to any treatment. TCR V-J signatures able to tell the groups apart were searched for in a discovery cohort of 90 to 100 patients, of whom 43 had Graves' ophthalmopathy and roughly 59 had stable Graves' hyperthyroidism. Whether ophthalmopathy could be predicted prospectively was tested in an independent validation cohort made up of under 20 hyperthyroidism patients plus 17 patients who later progressed to ophthalmopathy. For training and testing, the 100 or so patients in the discovery cohort were randomly divided in a 7:3 ratio. The study also compared thyroid tissue and blood T-cell repertoires from several Graves' hyperthyroidism patients. After blood sampling, hyperthyroidism patients were treated with methimazole at a starting dose of 30 mg daily, and ophthalmopathy patients were treated with high-dose intravenous methylprednisolone. The paper reports TCR Vbeta CDR3 sequencing of approximately 140 peripheral blood samples: under 45 ophthalmopathy, fewer than 85 hyperthyroidism and about 17 progressor patients. Findings and caveats that apply to the study as a whole: No statistical method was used to fix the sample size in advance, and group allocation was not hidden from the investigators. Most expanded thyroid clonotypes (frequency above 0.001) were also detected in blood, a finding suggesting that blood repertoires may reflect thyroid immune responses. A 13 V-J signature model separated ophthalmopathy from stable hyperthyroidism, with 87.88% sensitivity and 81.08% specificity in cross-validation and 80%/75% in testing. During validation, the model predicted progression to ophthalmopathy a median of approximately 6 months ahead of onset, with around 70% sensitivity and 72% to 85% specificity.

A patient counted as having stable Graves' hyperthyroidism if no progression to ophthalmopathy occurred over 18 months of follow-up. The hyperthyroidism patients were between 18 and 65 years old and newly diagnosed, with a disease duration of less than 2 months. Exclusion was applied to patients with uncontrolled infections, other autoimmune diseases, pregnancy or lactation. Diagnoses were based on clinical symptoms, serum thyroxine and TRAb, thyroid ultrasound and orbital computed tomography. Ficoll-Paque density gradient centrifugation was used to isolate PBMCs from about 10 ml of fresh peripheral blood. Total RNA was extracted with Trizol reagent, and quality was checked on an Agilent 2100 Bioanalyzer.

Input material: blood. The chain employs TRBV12-3 or TRBV12-4 and TRBJ1-1; a confident D gene designation cannot be given. This TCR was recovered from a young woman with Graves' hyperthyroidism. The CDR3 protein sequence reads: CASSLIRRRAEAFF. The DNA is as follows: TGTGCCAGCAGTTTGATACGGAGGAGGGCTGAAGCTTTCTTT.